Described below is a single TCR beta chain sequence and its context. Its antigen is not known. The CDR3 sequence is 14 residues long. CDR1 is SEHNR, CDR2 FQNEAQ, per germline (reference sequence). Trimming shortened V by 1 base and J by 3 bases, and 10 bases separated the two germline ends. A second about 6 to 12 cycle PCR used barcoded and J-beta primers. From the 5' RACE reads, TCRdb called clonotypes with MiXCR, one entry per CDR3 protein. Here the sample spans more than 650,000 distinct CDR3 sequences, roughly 24% being singletons. These data originate in a study of blood T cells in healthy people across ages. Study outcomes and limitations: Diversity of TCR beta per million T cells declined in a roughly linear way with age.

Each donor supplied approximately 10 milliliters of peripheral blood. These same data were also listed under a study on T cells of mothers and their children.

The TCR comes from a boy younger than 18 in good health. This rearrangement joins TRBV7-9 to TRBJ2-7; D might be TRBD2 (6 bases). What was sequenced was blood. The CDR3 region is CASSLGGGIYEQYF. CDR3 coding DNA: TGTGCCAGCAGCTTAGGAGGCGGGATCTACGAGCAGTACTTC. Full variable domain (outside the CDR3, taken from reference TRBV7-9 and TRBJ2-7): DTGVSQNPRHKITKRGQNVTFRCDPISEHNRLYWYRQTLGQGPEFLTYFQNEAQLEKSRLLSDRFSAERPKGSFSTLEIQRTEQGDSAMYLCASSLGGGIYEQYFGPGTRLTVT.